This passage covers 7 T cell receptor beta chains from one sample sequenced in a study of blood T cell repertoires in COVID-19. Only in-frame clones appear in the TCRdb table, and some are missing; sequencing was by immunoSEQ multiplex PCR. The repertoire has 90,000 to 150,000 clones, around 90% of them found once; the top ten carry 6.5% to 8.5%. Sequencing was performed on peripheral blood. All receptors come from a human donor in a cohort sampled during active COVID-19.

This clone was detected once. The chain links TRBV7-3 to TRBJ2-1; a possible D gene is TRBD1 (6 bases). Germline assignment: CDR1 SGHTA and CDR2 FQGTGA. The CDR3 sequence is 17 residues long. Trimming took 5 bases from V and 1 from J, leaving 18 bases between them. The CDR3 loop is CASSPQGRGMSYNEQFF. The CDR3 region has the DNA TGTGCCAGCAGCCCCCAGGGCAGGGGAATGTCCTACAATGAGCAGTTCTTC.

The CDR3 region is CASSDRDRSNTGELFF. The CDR3 DNA reads TGTGCCAGCAGTGACCGGGACAGGTCGAACACCGGGGAGCTGTTTTTT. This chain uses TRBV25-1 with TRBJ2-2, with 8 bases matching TRBD1. Germline V gene data show CDR1 as MGHDK and CDR2 as SYGVNS. J was trimmed by 0 bases and V by 3 bases; bases with no gene match: 3. CDR3 size: 16 residues.

V usage is TRBV5-8 and J usage is TRBJ1-3; tentatively, D is TRBD1 (5 bases). CDR1 is SGHTS and CDR2 is YDEGEE in the germline V gene. V lost 0 bases, J lost 2 bases, and 9 bases lay in between. This CDR3 spans 15 amino acids. In DNA, the CDR3 is TGTGCCAGCAGCTTGGCGCGGACAACTGGAAACACCATATATTTT. Translation: CASSLARTTGNTIYF.

The V and J genes are TRBV7-8 and TRBJ1-4; D is unresolved. In germline, CDR1 is SGHVS, CDR2 FQNEAQ. This CDR3 is 16 amino acids long. Trimming cost V 1 base and J 0 bases, with 9 bases left between them. The CDR3 bases are TGTGCCAGCAGCTTAGGAACTGCCCCAACTAATGAAAAACTGTTTTTT. As protein: CASSLGTAPTNEKLFF.

J is TRBJ1-2 and V is TRBV5-1; maybe TRBD1 (5 bases). Looked up from germline, CDR1 is SGHRS and CDR2 is YFSETQ. The germline V and J ends were trimmed by 7 bases and 8 bases, with 21 bases remaining between them. This CDR3 spans 14 amino acids. The CDR3 region is CASRQGLGMGGYTF. The CDR3 bases are TGCGCCAGCCGCCAGGGACTTGGGATGGGGGGCTACACCTTC.

V and J are TRBV5-8 and TRBJ2-7, with 9 bases lining up with TRBD1. Germline-derived CDR1 and CDR2 are SGHTS and YDEGEE. The CDR3 spans 14 residues. The V and J ends lost 7 bases and 3 bases, in that order; junction bases with no gene match: 8. The CDR3 DNA is TGTGCCAGCCCACAGGGGGCCCTACTCTACGAGCAGTACTTC. It is translated as CASPQGALLYEQYF.

This chain uses TRBV19 with TRBJ2-1; D is possibly TRBD2 (6 bases). CDR1 is LNHDA and CDR2 is SQIVND in the germline V gene (reference sequence). V shed 3 bases and J shed 5 bases, with 14 bases lying between them. The CDR3 loop spans 15 amino acids. CDR3 sequence (DNA): TGTGCCAGTAGTATCCAACTAGCAAGGGACAATGAGCAGTTCTTC. This gives the protein CASSIQLARDNEQFF.